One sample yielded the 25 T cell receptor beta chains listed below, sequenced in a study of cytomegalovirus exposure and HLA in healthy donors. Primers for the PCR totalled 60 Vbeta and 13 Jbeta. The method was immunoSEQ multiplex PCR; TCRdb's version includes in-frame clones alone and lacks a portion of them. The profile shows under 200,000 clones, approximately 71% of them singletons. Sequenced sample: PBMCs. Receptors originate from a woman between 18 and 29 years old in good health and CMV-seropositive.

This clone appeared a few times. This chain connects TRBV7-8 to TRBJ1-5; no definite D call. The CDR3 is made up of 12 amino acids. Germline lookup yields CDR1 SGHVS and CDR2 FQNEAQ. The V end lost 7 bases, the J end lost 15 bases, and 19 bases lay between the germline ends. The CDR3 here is CASIDLTGLAHF. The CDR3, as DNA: TGTGCCAGCATCGACTTAACCGGGCTAGCGCATTTT.

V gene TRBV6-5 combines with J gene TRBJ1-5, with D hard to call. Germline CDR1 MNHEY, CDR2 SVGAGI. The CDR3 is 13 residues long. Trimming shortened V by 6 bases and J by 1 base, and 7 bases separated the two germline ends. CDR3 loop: CASSLGSNQPQHF. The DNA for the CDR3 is TGTGCCAGCAGCCTCGGGAGCAATCAGCCCCAGCATTTT.

The CDR3 loop is CAWSTTGGPGVTDTQYF. The CDR3 DNA is TGTGCCTGGAGTACTACAGGGGGCCCTGGAGTCACAGATACGCAGTATTTT. The V gene is TRBV30, the J gene TRBJ2-3; 9 bases match TRBD1. V trimming: 2 bases; J trimming: 2 bases; junction bases outside the gene matches: 11. Germline CDR1 is GTSNPN and CDR2 is SVGIG (reference sequence). The CDR3 totals 17 residues.

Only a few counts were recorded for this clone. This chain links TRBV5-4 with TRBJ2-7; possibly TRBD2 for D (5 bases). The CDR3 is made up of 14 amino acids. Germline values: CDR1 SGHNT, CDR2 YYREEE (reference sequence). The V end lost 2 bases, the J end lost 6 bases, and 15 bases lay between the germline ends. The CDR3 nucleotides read TGTGCCAGCAGCTTTGGTCCGGGCGAGGGCGAGCAGTACTTC. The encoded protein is CASSFGPGEGEQYF.

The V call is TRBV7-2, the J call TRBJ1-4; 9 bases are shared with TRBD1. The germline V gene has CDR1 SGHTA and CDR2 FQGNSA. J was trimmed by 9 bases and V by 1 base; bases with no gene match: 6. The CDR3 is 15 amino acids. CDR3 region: CASSLVGDRVQKLFF. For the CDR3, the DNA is TGTGCCAGCAGCTTAGTAGGGGACAGGGTCCAAAAACTGTTTTTT.

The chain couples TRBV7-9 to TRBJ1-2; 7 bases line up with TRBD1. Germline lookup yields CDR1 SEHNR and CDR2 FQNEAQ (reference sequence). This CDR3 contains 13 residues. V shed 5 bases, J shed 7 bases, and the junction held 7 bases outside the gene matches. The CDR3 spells CASSTAGGPGYTF. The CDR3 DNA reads TGTGCCAGCAGCACCGCAGGGGGTCCTGGCTACACCTTC.

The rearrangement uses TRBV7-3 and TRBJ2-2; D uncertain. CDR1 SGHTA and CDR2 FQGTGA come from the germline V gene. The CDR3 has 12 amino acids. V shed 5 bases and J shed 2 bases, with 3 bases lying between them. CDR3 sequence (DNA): TGTGCCAGCAGCCCTAACACCGGGGAGCTGTTTTTT. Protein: CASSPNTGELFF.

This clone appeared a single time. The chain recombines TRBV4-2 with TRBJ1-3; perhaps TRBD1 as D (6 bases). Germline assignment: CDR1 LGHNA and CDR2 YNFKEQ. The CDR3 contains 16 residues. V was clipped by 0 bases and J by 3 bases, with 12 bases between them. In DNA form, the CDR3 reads TGTGCCAGCAGCCAAGATCCTGGCAGGGGTGGAAACACCATATATTTT. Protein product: CASSQDPGRGGNTIYF.

The CDR3 bases are TGCGCCAGCAGCTTGGTCGCGGAGCCCTACAATGAGCAGTTCTTC. Encoded protein: CASSLVAEPYNEQFF. This chain joins TRBV5-1 and TRBJ2-1, with D unclear. Trimming cost V 0 bases and J 2 bases, with 9 bases left between them. The germline V gene encodes CDR1 SGHRS and CDR2 YFSETQ. The CDR3 spans 15 residues.

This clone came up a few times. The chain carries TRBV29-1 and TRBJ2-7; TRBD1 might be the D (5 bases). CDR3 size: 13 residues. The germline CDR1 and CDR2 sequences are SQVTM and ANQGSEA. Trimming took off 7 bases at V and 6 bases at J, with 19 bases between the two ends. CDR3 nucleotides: TGCAGCGGAACAGGCCAAACTGCCACCGAGCAGTACTTC. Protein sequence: CSGTGQTATEQYF.

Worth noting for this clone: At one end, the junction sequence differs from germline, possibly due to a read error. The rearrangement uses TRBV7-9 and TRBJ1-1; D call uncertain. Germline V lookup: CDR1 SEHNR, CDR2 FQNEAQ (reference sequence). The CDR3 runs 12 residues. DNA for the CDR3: TGTTCCAGCAGCCCTGACCGGGGTGAAGCTTTCTTT. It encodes CSSSPDRGEAFF.

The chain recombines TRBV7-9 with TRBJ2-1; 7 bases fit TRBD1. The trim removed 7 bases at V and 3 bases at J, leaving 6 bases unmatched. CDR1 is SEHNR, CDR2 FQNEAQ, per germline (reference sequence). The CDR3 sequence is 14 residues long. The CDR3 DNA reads TGTGCCAGCACCCGACAGGGTTTCTACAATGAGCAGTTCTTC. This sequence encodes CASTRQGFYNEQFF.

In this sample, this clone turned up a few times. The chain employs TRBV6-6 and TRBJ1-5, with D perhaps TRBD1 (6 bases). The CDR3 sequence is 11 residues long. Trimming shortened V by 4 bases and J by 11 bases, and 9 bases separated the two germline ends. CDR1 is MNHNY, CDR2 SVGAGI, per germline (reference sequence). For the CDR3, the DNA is TGTGCCAGCAGTTTACAGGGAGCCCAGCATTTT. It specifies CASSLQGAQHF.

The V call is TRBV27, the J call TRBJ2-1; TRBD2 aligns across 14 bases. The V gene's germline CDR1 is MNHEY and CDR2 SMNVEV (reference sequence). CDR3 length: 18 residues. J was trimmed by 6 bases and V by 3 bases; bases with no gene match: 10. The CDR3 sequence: CASSFSAGTSGGLNEQFF. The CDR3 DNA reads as TGTGCCAGCAGTTTTTCGGCCGGGACTAGCGGGGGACTCAATGAGCAGTTCTTC.

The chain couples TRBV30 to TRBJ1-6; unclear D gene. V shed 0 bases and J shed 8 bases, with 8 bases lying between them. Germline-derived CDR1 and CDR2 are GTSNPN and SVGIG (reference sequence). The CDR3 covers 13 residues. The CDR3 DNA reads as TGTGCCTGGAGTGTAACGGTGGATTCACCCCTCCACTTT. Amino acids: CAWSVTVDSPLHF.

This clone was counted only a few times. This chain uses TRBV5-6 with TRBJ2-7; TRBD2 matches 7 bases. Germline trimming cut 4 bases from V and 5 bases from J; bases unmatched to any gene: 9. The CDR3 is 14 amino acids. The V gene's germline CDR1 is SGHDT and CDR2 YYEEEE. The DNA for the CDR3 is TGTGCCAGCAGCCCGCCGACTAGCTTGCACGAGCAGTACTTC. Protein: CASSPPTSLHEQYF.

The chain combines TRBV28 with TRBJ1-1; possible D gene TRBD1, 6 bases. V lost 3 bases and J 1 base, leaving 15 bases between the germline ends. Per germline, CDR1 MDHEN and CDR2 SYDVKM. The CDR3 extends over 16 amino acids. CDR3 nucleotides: TGTGCCAGCAGTTTTCTAAGTCGGACAGCGAACACTGAAGCTTTCTTT. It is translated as CASSFLSRTANTEAFF.

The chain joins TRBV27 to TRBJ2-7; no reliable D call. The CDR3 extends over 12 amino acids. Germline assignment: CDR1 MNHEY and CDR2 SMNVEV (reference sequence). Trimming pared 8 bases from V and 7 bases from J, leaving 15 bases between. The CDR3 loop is CASGPEVREQYF. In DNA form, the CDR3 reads TGTGCCAGCGGCCCTGAGGTTCGGGAGCAGTACTTC.

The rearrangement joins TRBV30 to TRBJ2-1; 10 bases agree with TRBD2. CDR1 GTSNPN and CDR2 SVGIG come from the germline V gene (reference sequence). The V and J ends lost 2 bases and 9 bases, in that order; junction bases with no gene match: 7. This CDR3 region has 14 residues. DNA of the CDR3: TGTGCCTGGAGTATGTCTAGCGGGAGTAGTGAGCAGTTCTTC. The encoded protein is CAWSMSSGSSEQFF.

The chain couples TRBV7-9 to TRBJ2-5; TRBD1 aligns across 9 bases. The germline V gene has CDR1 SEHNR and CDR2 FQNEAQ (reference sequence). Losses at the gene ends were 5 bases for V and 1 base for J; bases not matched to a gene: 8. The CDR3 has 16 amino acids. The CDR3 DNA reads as TGTGCCAGCAGCCAGGCGGGGACAGGGACCCAAGAGACCCAGTACTTC. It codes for CASSQAGTGTQETQYF.

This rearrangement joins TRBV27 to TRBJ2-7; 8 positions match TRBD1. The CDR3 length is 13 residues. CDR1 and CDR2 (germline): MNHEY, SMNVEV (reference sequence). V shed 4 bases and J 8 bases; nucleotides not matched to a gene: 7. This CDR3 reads CASSSQTGEKQYF. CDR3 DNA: TGTGCCAGCAGTTCCCAGACAGGGGAGAAGCAGTACTTC.

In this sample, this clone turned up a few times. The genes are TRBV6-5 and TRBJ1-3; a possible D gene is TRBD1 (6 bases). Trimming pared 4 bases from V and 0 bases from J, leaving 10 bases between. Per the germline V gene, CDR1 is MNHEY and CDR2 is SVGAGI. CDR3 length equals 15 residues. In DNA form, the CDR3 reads TGTGCCAGCAGTTCAGGGGAATCCTCTGGAAACACCATATATTTT. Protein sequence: CASSSGESSGNTIYF.

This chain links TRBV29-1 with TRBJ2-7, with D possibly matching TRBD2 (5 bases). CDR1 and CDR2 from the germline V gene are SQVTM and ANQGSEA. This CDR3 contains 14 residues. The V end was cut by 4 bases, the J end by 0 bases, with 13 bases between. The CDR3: CSVASSSRSYEQYF. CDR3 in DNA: TGCAGCGTTGCCTCTAGCTCCCGCTCCTACGAGCAGTACTTC.

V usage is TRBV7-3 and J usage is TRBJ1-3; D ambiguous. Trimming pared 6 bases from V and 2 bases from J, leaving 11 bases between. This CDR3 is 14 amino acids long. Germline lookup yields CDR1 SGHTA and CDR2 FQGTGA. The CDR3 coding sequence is TGTGCCAGCAGTTACCAAGCTCCTGGAAACACCATATATTTT. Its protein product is CASSYQAPGNTIYF.

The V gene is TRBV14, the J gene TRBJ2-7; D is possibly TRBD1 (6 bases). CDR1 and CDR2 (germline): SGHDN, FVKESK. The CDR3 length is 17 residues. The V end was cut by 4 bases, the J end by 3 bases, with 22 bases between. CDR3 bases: TGTGCCAGCAGCCCCAGAACTTGGGACAAAAGTGTCTACGAGCAGTACTTC. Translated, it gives CASSPRTWDKSVYEQYF.